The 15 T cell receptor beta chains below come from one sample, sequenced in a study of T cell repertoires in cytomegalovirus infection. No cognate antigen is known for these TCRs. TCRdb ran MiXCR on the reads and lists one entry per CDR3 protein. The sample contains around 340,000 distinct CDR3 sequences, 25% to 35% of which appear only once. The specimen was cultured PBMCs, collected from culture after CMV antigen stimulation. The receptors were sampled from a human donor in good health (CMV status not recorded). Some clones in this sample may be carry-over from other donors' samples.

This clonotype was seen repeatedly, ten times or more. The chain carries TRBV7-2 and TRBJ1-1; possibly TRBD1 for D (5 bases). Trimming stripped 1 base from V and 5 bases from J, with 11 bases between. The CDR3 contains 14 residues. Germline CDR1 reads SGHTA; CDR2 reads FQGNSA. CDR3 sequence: CASSLGGLGTEAFF. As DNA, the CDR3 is TGTGCCAGCAGCTTAGGGGGACTTGGGACTGAAGCTTTCTTT.

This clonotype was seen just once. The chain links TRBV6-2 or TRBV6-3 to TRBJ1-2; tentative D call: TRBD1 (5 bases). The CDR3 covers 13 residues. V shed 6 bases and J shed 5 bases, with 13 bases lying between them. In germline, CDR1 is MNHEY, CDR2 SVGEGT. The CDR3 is CASRGTDGYGYTF. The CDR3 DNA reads TGTGCCAGCAGGGGGACGGATGGTTATGGCTACACCTTC.

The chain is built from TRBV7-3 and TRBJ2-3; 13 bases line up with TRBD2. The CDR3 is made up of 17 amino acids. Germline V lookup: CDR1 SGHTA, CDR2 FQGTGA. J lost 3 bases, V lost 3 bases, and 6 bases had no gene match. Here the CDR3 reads CASSFPGLAGETDTQYF. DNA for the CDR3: TGTGCCAGCAGCTTCCCCGGACTAGCGGGAGAGACAGATACGCAGTATTTT.

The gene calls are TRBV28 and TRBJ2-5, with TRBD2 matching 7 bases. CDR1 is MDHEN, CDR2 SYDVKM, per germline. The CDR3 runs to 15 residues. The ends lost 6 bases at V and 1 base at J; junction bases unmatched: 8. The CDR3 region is CASSSLAEPQETQYF. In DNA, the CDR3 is TGTGCCAGCAGCAGCCTAGCGGAGCCCCAAGAGACCCAGTACTTC. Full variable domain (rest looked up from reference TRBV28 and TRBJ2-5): DVKVTQSSRYLVKRTGEKVFLECVQDMDHENMFWYRQDPGLGLRLIYFSYDVKMKEKGDIPEGYSVSREKKERFSLILESASTNQTSMYLCASSSLAEPQETQYFGPGTRLLVL.

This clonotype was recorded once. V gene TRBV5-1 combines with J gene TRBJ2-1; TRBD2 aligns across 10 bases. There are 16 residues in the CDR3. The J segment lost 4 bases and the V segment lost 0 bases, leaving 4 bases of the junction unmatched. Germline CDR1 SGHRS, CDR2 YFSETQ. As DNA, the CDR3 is TGCGCCAGCAGCTTGGCGGCTAGCGGGGGTTACAATGAGCAGTTCTTC. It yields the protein CASSLAASGGYNEQFF.

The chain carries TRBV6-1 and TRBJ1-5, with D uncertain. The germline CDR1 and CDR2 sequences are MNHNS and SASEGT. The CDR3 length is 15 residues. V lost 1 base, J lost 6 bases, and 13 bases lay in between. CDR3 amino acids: CASSEVWGFGQPQHF. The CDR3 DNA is TGTGCCAGCAGTGAAGTGTGGGGTTTCGGTCAGCCCCAGCATTTT.

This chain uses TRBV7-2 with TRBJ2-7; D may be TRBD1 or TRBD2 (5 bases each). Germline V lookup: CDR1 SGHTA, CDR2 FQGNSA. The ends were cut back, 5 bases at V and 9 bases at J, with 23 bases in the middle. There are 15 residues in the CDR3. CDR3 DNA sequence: TGTGCCAGCAGCCCAGTCGGGGACGATCTACGAGGGCAGTACTTC. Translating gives CASSPVGDDLRGQYF.

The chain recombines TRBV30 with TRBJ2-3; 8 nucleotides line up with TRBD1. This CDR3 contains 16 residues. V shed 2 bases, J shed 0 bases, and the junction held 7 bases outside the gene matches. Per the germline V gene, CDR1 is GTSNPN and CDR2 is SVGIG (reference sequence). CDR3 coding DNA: TGTGCCTGGAGTCTCGGGACAGGCGCCAGCACAGATACGCAGTATTTT. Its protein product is CAWSLGTGASTDTQYF.

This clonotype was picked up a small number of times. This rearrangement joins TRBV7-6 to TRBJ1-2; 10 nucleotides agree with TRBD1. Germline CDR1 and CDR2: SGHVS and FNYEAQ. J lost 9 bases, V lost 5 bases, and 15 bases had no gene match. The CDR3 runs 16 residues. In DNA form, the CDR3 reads TGTGCCAGCAGCCCGAGACAGGGGGCGGAGGTTATGAGCTACACCTTC. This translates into CASSPRQGAEVMSYTF.

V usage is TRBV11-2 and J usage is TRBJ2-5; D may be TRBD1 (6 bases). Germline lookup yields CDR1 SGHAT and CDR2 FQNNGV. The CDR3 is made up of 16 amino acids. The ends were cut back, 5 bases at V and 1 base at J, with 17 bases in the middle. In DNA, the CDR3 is TGTGCCAGCAGCACCGTAGCTCAGGGGTCCCAAGAGACCCAGTACTTC. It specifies CASSTVAQGSQETQYF.

In DNA, the CDR3 is TGTGCCAGCTCACCAGATGAGGGTGGCTACACCTTC. Amino acid sequence: CASSPDEGGYTF. The chain combines TRBV18 with TRBJ1-2; D not resolved. This CDR3 has 12 residues. V gave up 2 bases and J gave up 7 bases, with 8 bases separating them. Per germline, CDR1 KGHSH and CDR2 LQKENI.

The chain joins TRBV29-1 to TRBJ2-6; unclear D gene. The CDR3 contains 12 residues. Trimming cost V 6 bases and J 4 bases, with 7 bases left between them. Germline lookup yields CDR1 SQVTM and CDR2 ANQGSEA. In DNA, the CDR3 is TGCAGCGTCGCCGGGGGGGCCAACGTCCTGACTTTC. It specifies CSVAGGANVLTF.

CDR3 loop: CASSYDPTGELFF. CDR3 DNA sequence: TGTGCCAGCAGTTACGACCCTACCGGGGAGCTGTTTTTT. The chain has TRBV6-6 and TRBJ2-2; no clear D gene. Trimming cost V 2 bases and J 5 bases, with 6 bases left between them. The CDR3 covers 13 residues. Germline CDR1 and CDR2: MNHNY and SVGAGI (reference sequence).

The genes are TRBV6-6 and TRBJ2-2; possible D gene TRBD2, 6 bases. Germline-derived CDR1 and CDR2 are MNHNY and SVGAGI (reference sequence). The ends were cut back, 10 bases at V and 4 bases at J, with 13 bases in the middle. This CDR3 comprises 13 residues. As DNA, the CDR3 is TGTGCCACCGGGGGTGCGAGCACCGGGGAGCTGTTTTTT. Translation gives CATGGASTGELFF.

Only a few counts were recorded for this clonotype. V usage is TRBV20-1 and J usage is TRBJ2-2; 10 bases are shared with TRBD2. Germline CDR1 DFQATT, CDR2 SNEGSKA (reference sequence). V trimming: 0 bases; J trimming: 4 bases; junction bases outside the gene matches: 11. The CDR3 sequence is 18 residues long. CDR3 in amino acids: CSARDDTSGVRGTGELFF. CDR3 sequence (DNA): TGCAGTGCTAGAGATGACACTAGCGGGGTCCGCGGCACCGGGGAGCTGTTTTTT.